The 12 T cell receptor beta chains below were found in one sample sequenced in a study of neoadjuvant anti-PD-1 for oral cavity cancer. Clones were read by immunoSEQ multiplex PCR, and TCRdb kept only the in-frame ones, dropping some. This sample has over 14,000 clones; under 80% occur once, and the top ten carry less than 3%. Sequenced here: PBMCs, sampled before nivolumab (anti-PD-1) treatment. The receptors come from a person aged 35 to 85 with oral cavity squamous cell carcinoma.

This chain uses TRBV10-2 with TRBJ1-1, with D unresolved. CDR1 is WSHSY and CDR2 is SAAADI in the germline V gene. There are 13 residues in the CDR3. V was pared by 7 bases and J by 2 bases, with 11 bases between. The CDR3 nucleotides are TGCGCCAGCAACCTTGGGATAAACACTGAAGCTTTCTTT. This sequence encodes CASNLGINTEAFF.

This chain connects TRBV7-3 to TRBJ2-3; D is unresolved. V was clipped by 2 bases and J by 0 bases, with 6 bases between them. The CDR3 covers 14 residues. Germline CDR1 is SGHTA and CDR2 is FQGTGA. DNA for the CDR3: TGTGCCAGCAGCTTAGCCCTTAGCACAGATACGCAGTATTTT. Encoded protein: CASSLALSTDTQYF.

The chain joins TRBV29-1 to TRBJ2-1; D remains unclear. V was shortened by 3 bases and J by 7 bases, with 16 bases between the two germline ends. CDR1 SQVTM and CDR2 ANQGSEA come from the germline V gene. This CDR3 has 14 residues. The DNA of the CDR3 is TGCAGCGTTGAGGTCCGACTTACGGAAAATGAGCAGTTCTTC. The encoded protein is CSVEVRLTENEQFF.

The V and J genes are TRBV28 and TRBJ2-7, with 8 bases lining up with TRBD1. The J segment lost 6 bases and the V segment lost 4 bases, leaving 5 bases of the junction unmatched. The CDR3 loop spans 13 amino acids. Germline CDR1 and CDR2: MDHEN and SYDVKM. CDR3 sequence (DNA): TGTGCCAGCAGTTCCCCGGACAGGGCCGAGCAGTACTTC. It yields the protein CASSSPDRAEQYF.

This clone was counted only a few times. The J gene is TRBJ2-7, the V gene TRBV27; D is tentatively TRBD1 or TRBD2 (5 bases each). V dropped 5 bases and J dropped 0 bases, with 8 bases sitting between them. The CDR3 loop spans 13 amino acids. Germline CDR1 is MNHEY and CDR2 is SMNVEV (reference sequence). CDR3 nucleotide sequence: TGTGCCAGCAGTCCGGGGACCTCCTACGAGCAGTACTTC. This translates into CASSPGTSYEQYF.

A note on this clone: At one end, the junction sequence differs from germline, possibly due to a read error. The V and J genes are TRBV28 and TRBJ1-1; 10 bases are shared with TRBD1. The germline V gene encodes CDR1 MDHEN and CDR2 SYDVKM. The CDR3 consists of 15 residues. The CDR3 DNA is TGTGCCAGCAGATTATCAGGGACAGGGGCAACTGAAGCTTTCTTT. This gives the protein CASRLSGTGATEAFF. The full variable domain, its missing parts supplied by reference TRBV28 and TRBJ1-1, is DVKVTQSSRYLVKRTGEKVFLECVQDMDHENMFWYRQDPGLGLRLIYFSYDVKMKEKGDIPEGYSVSREKKERFSLILESASTNQTSMYLCASRLSGTGATEAFFGQGTRLTVV.

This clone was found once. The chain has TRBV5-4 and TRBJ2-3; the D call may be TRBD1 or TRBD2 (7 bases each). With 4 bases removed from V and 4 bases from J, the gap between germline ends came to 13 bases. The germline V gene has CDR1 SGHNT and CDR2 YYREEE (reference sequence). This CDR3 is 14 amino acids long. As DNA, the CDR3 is TGTGCCAGCAGCCCCAGGGGGGGGCCAGATACGCAGTATTTT. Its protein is CASSPRGGPDTQYF.

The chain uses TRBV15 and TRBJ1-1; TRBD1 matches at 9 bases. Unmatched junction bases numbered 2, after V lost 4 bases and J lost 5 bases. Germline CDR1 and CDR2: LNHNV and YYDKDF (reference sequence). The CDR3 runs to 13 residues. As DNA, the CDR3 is TGTGCCACCAGCAAAGGACAGGGGACTGAAGCTTTCTTT. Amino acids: CATSKGQGTEAFF.

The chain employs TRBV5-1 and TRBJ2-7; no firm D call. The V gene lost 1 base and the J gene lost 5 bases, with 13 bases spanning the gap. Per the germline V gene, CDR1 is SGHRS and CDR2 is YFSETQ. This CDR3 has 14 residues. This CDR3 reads CASSLSGRYNEQYF. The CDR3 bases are TGCGCCAGCAGCTTGAGTGGGCGGTATAACGAGCAGTACTTC. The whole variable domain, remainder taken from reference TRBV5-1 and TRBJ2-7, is KAGVTQTPRYLIKTRGQQVTLSCSPISGHRSVSWYQQTPGQGLQFLFEYFSETQRNKGNFPGRFSGRQFSNSRSEMNVSTLELGDSALYLCASSLSGRYNEQYFGPGTRLTVT.

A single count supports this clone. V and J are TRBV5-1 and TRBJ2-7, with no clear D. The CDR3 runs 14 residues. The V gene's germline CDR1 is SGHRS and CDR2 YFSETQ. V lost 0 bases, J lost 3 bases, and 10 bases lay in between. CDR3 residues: CASSLETPFYEQYF. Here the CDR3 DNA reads TGCGCCAGCAGCTTGGAGACGCCCTTCTACGAGCAGTACTTC.

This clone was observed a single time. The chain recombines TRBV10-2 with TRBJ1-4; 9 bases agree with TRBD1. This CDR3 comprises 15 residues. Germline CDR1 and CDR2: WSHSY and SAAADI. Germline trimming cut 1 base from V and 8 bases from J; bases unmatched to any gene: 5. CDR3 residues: CASSEWGTGSEKLFF. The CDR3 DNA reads TGCGCCAGCAGTGAGTGGGGGACAGGGAGCGAAAAACTGTTTTTT.

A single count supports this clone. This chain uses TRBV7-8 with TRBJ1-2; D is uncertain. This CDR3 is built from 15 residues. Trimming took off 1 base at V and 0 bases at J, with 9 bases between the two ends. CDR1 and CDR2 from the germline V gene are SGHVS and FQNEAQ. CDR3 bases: TGTGCCAGCAGCTTAGTACGCGGCTCTAACTATGGCTACACCTTC. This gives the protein CASSLVRGSNYGYTF.